A single sample is the source of the 5 T cell receptor beta chains below, sequenced in a study of cytotoxic CD8 clonotypes in ibrutinib-treated CLL. Sequencing used immunoSEQ multiplex PCR; TCRdb keeps in-frame clones, though not all of them. Among about 140,000 clones listed, under 95% were seen once. Here the sequenced sample was PBMCs, taken after 12 months of ibrutinib treatment. These receptors were obtained from a human donor with chronic lymphocytic leukemia.

This clone turned up a few times. The chain carries TRBV9 and TRBJ1-1; D gene uncertain. V gave up 0 bases and J gave up 3 bases, with 6 bases separating them. Germline V CDR1 and CDR2: SGDLS, YYNGEE. CDR3 length: 13 amino acids. Written as DNA, the CDR3 is TGTGCCAGCAGCGTAGCGGTGGACACTGAAGCTTTCTTT. This encodes CASSVAVDTEAFF.

This clone was recorded only once. The genes are TRBV9 and TRBJ2-7, with 12 bases fitting TRBD1. The germline V gene has CDR1 SGDLS and CDR2 YYNGEE. The CDR3 is 15 amino acids. J gave up 6 bases and V 0 bases, and 4 bases lay outside the gene matches. CDR3 protein: CASSVGDRGRLEQYF. Here the CDR3 DNA reads TGTGCCAGCAGCGTAGGGGACAGGGGGCGACTCGAGCAGTACTTC.

The chain recombines TRBV5-1 with TRBJ2-1, with D unclear. Deletions cut 0 bases from V and 6 bases from J, with 4 bases between. The CDR3 extends over 12 amino acids. Germline CDR1 reads SGHRS; CDR2 reads YFSETQ. In nucleotides, the CDR3 is TGCGCCAGCAGCTTGGAGTTCAATGAGCAGTTCTTC. Translating gives CASSLEFNEQFF. Variable domain in full (rest from reference TRBV5-1 and TRBJ2-1): KAGVTQTPRYLIKTRGQQVTLSCSPISGHRSVSWYQQTPGQGLQFLFEYFSETQRNKGNFPGRFSGRQFSNSRSEMNVSTLELGDSALYLCASSLEFNEQFFGPGTRLTVL.

V usage is TRBV10-3 and J usage is TRBJ2-1; 13 nucleotides align to TRBD2. The V gene's germline CDR1 is ENHRY and CDR2 SYGVKD. This CDR3 region has 15 residues. The V gene end was trimmed by 4 bases and the J gene end by 4 bases; junction bases not matched to a gene: 1. CDR3: CAISGGLAGYNEQFF. CDR3 nucleotide sequence: TGTGCCATCAGTGGGGGACTAGCGGGGTACAATGAGCAGTTCTTC.

The gene calls are TRBV13 and TRBJ2-1, with D hard to call. The CDR3 is 15 residues long. V was cut by 1 base and J by 2 bases, with 9 bases left in between. Germline V lookup: CDR1 PRHDT, CDR2 FYEKMQ (reference sequence). The CDR3 sequence: CASSLAVLPYNEQFF. CDR3 in DNA: TGTGCCAGCAGCTTAGCTGTCCTCCCCTACAATGAGCAGTTCTTC.